Below are 21 T cell receptor beta chains sequenced from a single sample in a study of vaccination and CD4 T cells after COVID-19. Treatment: roughly 10-day PBMC culture with coronavirus spike peptide pools or control peptides (ViraFEST assay). Ahead of the COVID-19 pandemic (2011-2018), the CD4+ T cells of the unexposed donor were collected. Once obtained from cultured CD4+ T cells, the DNA was sequenced using the Oncomine TCR Beta short-read assay. Genomic DNA was isolated from CD4+ T cells that had been cultured. TCRdb analysed the PCR reads with MiXCR anew, one entry per CDR3 protein. The table has 11,000 or so distinct CDR3 sequences, under 35% seen once. The antigens these receptors bind are not known. The sequenced material came from CD4+ T cells from blood, cultured in vitro. These receptors all come from a human donor in good health.

A few counts support this clonotype. The chain carries TRBV12-3 or TRBV12-4 and TRBJ1-5; TRBD1 is a possible D gene (5 bases). The germline V and J ends were trimmed by 5 bases and 6 bases, with 11 bases remaining between them. This CDR3 comprises 13 residues. The CDR3 nucleotides read TGTGCCAGCAGTCCCCAGGGAGTTCAGCCCCAGCATTTT. Translating it yields CASSPQGVQPQHF.

This clonotype was found a few times. This CDR3 reads CSAREVNEKLFF. The CDR3 DNA is TGCAGTGCTAGAGAGGTCAATGAAAAACTGTTTTTT. The chain links TRBV20-1 to TRBJ1-4; D is undetermined. This CDR3 is 12 amino acids long. V lost 0 bases to trimming and J lost 5 bases, with 4 bases between them. From germline, CDR1 is DFQATT and CDR2 SNEGSKA (reference sequence).

The chain couples TRBV7-9 to TRBJ2-1; the D call may be TRBD1 or TRBD2 (5 bases each). Trimming removed 5 bases at V and 3 bases at J, with 14 bases between. The CDR3 covers 15 residues. Germline CDR1 and CDR2: SEHNR and FQNEAQ (reference sequence). The CDR3 reads CASSPWDQGYNEQFF. CDR3 DNA: TGTGCCAGCAGCCCCTGGGACCAGGGCTACAATGAGCAGTTCTTC.

This clonotype came up a few times. This rearrangement joins TRBV19 to TRBJ2-3; D is uncertain. The CDR3 covers 13 residues. Germline assignment: CDR1 LNHDA and CDR2 SQIVND (reference sequence). Trimming took 6 bases from V and 4 from J, leaving 11 bases between them. The CDR3: CASRGSQADTQYF. The CDR3 DNA is TGTGCCAGTAGGGGATCTCAGGCAGATACGCAGTATTTT.

The chain uses TRBV7-9 and TRBJ2-2; 8 bases map to TRBD1. The V and J ends lost 1 base and 7 bases, in that order; junction bases with no gene match: 2. This CDR3 contains 14 residues. The germline V gene encodes CDR1 SEHNR and CDR2 FQNEAQ (reference sequence). The CDR3 region has the DNA TGTGCCAGCAGCTTAGGACAGGGGTTCGGGGAGCTGTTTTTT. It is translated as CASSLGQGFGELFF.

J is TRBJ1-2 and V is TRBV19; 8 positions agree with TRBD1. Germline CDR1 is LNHDA and CDR2 is SQIVND (reference sequence). J lost 6 bases, V lost 3 bases, and 9 bases had no gene match. The CDR3 loop spans 15 amino acids. In DNA form, the CDR3 reads TGTGCCAGTAGTATGAGGGCCAGGGGGCCAGATGGCTACACCTTC. Residues: CASSMRARGPDGYTF.

This clonotype qualifies as medium-sized (0.01 to 0.1%). Relative to the germline gene, one junction end is altered; a read error may explain this. V usage is TRBV15 and J usage is TRBJ1-5; D not resolved. Germline V CDR1 and CDR2: LNHNV, YYDKDF (reference sequence). The CDR3 is 15 residues long. In DNA, the CDR3 is TGTGCCACCAGCCGAGAGGACTTCGGCAATCAGCCCCAGCATTTT. Translating it yields CATSREDFGNQPQHF.

V gene TRBV6-2 or TRBV6-3 combines with J gene TRBJ2-7; perhaps TRBD2 as D (6 bases). V lost 6 bases, J lost 3 bases, and 9 bases lay in between. Per germline, CDR1 MNHEY and CDR2 SVGEGT. The CDR3 extends over 12 amino acids. The chain's CDR3 is CASRDYIYEQYF. The CDR3 DNA reads as TGTGCCAGCAGGGACTATATCTACGAGCAGTACTTC.

This clonotype qualifies as medium-sized. The chain couples TRBV15 to TRBJ1-2, with D perhaps TRBD1 (5 bases). CDR3 length equals 16 residues. The germline V gene encodes CDR1 LNHNV and CDR2 YYDKDF (reference sequence). With 2 bases removed from V and 3 bases from J, the gap between germline ends came to 16 bases. The chain's CDR3 is CATSRRLGRGDYGYTF. CDR3 coding DNA: TGTGCCACCAGCAGACGCCTAGGGCGGGGGGACTATGGCTACACCTTC.

This chain links TRBV28 with TRBJ2-3, with D perhaps TRBD2 (6 bases). The CDR3 totals 15 residues. The V gene's germline CDR1 is MDHEN and CDR2 SYDVKM. V lost 2 bases, J lost 6 bases, and 15 bases lay in between. The CDR3 reads CASSLPGPEGDTQYF. In DNA form, the CDR3 reads TGTGCCAGCAGTTTACCGGGGCCGGAGGGGGATACGCAGTATTTT.

This clonotype was seen only a few times. J is TRBJ2-7 and V is TRBV20-1; TRBD2 might be the D (6 bases). The germline V gene has CDR1 DFQATT and CDR2 SNEGSKA (reference sequence). This CDR3 has 13 amino acids. V was pared by 6 bases and J by 2 bases, with 14 bases between. For the CDR3, the DNA is TGCAGTGCCTCCCGGGACTCTCCCTACGAGCAGTACTTC. Translated: CSASRDSPYEQYF.

The V call is TRBV28, the J call TRBJ1-1; no clear D gene. Trimming left V 5 bases short and J 0 bases short, with 7 bases between. The CDR3 is 13 amino acids. Germline V CDR1 and CDR2: MDHEN, SYDVKM. The CDR3 DNA sequence: TGTGCCAGCAGTCAGAACATGAACACTGAAGCTTTCTTT. Amino acid sequence: CASSQNMNTEAFF.

The chain uses TRBV20-1 and TRBJ2-3, with 7 bases identical to TRBD1. This CDR3 region has 14 residues. With 3 bases clipped from V and 5 bases from J, the junction kept 8 bases outside the gene matches. Germline CDR1 is DFQATT and CDR2 is SNEGSKA (reference sequence). The CDR3 coding sequence is TGCAGTGCTAGGGGGCCAGGGGGAAAAGATACGCAGTATTTT. Its translation is CSARGPGGKDTQYF.

The chain is built from TRBV20-1 and TRBJ1-4; D uncertain. This CDR3 contains 12 residues. CDR1 and CDR2 (germline): DFQATT, SNEGSKA (reference sequence). Trimming removed 1 base at V and 3 bases at J, with 3 bases between. The CDR3 protein is CSARAPNEKLFF. In DNA, the CDR3 is TGCAGTGCTAGAGCCCCTAATGAAAAACTGTTTTTT.

This clonotype was recorded a few times. CDR3 nucleotides: TGTGCCAGCAGCTTAGAGGGACAGATAACCTACGAGCAGTACTTC. Its protein is CASSLEGQITYEQYF. The rearrangement joins TRBV7-2 to TRBJ2-7; 7 bases are shared with TRBD1. From germline, CDR1 is SGHTA and CDR2 FQGNSA. This CDR3 has 15 residues. V trimming: 1 base; J trimming: 2 bases; junction bases outside the gene matches: 5.

The sample holds a few counts of this clonotype. CDR3 coding DNA: TGTGCCAGCAGCGCGAACTCGGGTGCTGGGGCCAACGTCCTGACTTTC. Its protein is CASSANSGAGANVLTF. The chain carries TRBV7-3 and TRBJ2-6, with D unresolved. The length of the CDR3 is 16 residues. Trimming removed 5 bases at V and 2 bases at J, with 13 bases between. Germline loops: CDR1 SGHTA, CDR2 FQGTGA. The entire variable domain, with the rest obtained from reference TRBV7-3 and TRBJ2-6, is as follows: GAGVSQTPSNKVTEKGKYVELRCDPISGHTALYWYRQSLGQGPEFLIYFQGTGAADDSGLPNDRFFAVRPEGSVSTLKIQRTERGDSAVYLCASSANSGAGANVLTFGAGSRLTVL.

By share, this clonotype ranks as medium-sized. The chain recombines TRBV28 with TRBJ1-5; D not certain. The length of the CDR3 is 17 residues. Per the germline V gene, CDR1 is MDHEN and CDR2 is SYDVKM. The V end was cut by 6 bases, the J end by 0 bases, with 18 bases between. CDR3 residues: CASSRRKGPYSNQPQHF. CDR3 coding DNA: TGTGCCAGCAGCCGCAGGAAGGGCCCTTATAGCAATCAGCCCCAGCATTTT.

The chain combines TRBV5-4 with TRBJ2-2; D is perhaps TRBD2 (5 bases). The CDR3 is 14 residues long. CDR1 and CDR2 from the germline V gene are SGHNT and YYREEE (reference sequence). Trimming removed 4 bases at V and 6 bases at J, with 13 bases between. The CDR3 is CASSLRTGSGELFF. DNA for the CDR3: TGTGCCAGCAGCCTCAGGACGGGATCCGGGGAGCTGTTTTTT.

This clonotype counts as medium-sized. This chain uses TRBV20-1 with TRBJ1-1, with a possible D match to TRBD1 (5 bases). V lost 6 bases to trimming and J lost 5 bases, with 13 bases between them. From germline, CDR1 is DFQATT and CDR2 SNEGSKA (reference sequence). This CDR3 region has 12 residues. For the CDR3, the DNA is TGCAGTGCCTCCTCGGGGCGAACTGAAGCTTTCTTT. Its protein is CSASSGRTEAFF.

The CDR3: CSAGWDEKLFF. As DNA, the CDR3 is TGCAGTGCTGGGTGGGATGAAAAACTGTTTTTT. The V gene is TRBV20-1, the J gene TRBJ1-4; D gene uncertain. V lost 5 bases, J lost 6 bases, and 7 bases lay in between. Germline V gene sequence: CDR1 DFQATT, CDR2 SNEGSKA (reference sequence). The CDR3 runs to 11 residues.

This clonotype occurred a few times. CDR3 loop: CASSFTGLRKDTQYF. The CDR3, as DNA: TGTGCCAGCAGCTTCACAGGGCTCCGTAAAGATACGCAGTATTTT. J is TRBJ2-3 and V is TRBV11-3; D might be TRBD1 (6 bases). This CDR3 is built from 15 residues. CDR1 and CDR2 (germline): SGHNT, YENEEA. Trimming stripped 3 bases from V and 5 bases from J, with 15 bases between.